What follows are 25 T cell receptor beta chains derived from one specimen sequenced in a study of long-term antiretroviral therapy in people with HIV. This was the immunoSEQ v3.0 assay at survey level. Only in-frame clones appear in the TCRdb table, and some are missing; sequencing was by immunoSEQ multiplex PCR. The sample yields about 7,400 clones, 82% seen once. Sequences were derived from unsorted PBMCs, sampled 0.1 years after starting antiretroviral therapy. The receptor set was obtained from a man aged 40-49 years with HIV.

This chain links TRBV11-2 with TRBJ2-5; 13 bases line up with TRBD2. The trim removed 3 bases at V and 1 base at J, leaving 2 bases unmatched. Germline CDR1 is SGHAT and CDR2 is FQNNGV. This CDR3 spans 16 amino acids. This CDR3 is CASSFGTSGAQETQYF. In nucleotides, the CDR3 is TGTGCCAGCAGCTTCGGGACTAGCGGGGCCCAAGAGACCCAGTACTTC.

The chain combines TRBV11-2 with TRBJ2-3; no clear D. Germline V gene data show CDR1 as SGHAT and CDR2 as FQNNGV. The CDR3 runs to 16 residues. V shed 1 base and J shed 2 bases, with 13 bases lying between them. CDR3 loop: CASSLGAGSVTDTQYF. The CDR3 DNA reads TGTGCCAGCAGCTTAGGAGCCGGCTCCGTCACAGATACGCAGTATTTT.

V is TRBV4-3 and J is TRBJ2-1; D possibly corresponds to TRBD1 (7 bases). Germline V CDR1 and CDR2: LGHNA, YSLEER. V was clipped by 4 bases and J by 4 bases, with 20 bases between them. The CDR3 runs 17 residues. This CDR3 reads CASSLDRAGGPYNEQFF. The DNA for the CDR3 is TGCGCCAGCAGCCTAGATAGGGCAGGGGGGCCATACAATGAGCAGTTCTTC.

The chain couples TRBV20-1 to TRBJ1-1; 8 bases are a match to TRBD1. With 6 bases clipped from V and 10 bases from J, the junction kept 7 bases outside the gene matches. The CDR3 runs 11 residues. CDR1 and CDR2 (germline): DFQATT, SNEGSKA (reference sequence). CDR3 residues: CSAGDRLLAFF. The CDR3 DNA reads as TGCAGTGCGGGGGACAGGCTTTTAGCTTTCTTT.

The chain uses TRBV5-1 and TRBJ2-1; a weak D match, TRBD2 (5 bases). V was pared by 4 bases and J by 6 bases, with 17 bases between. The CDR3 consists of 15 residues. Per the germline V gene, CDR1 is SGHRS and CDR2 is YFSETQ. The CDR3 protein is CASSDRDPGGNEQFF. The CDR3 DNA sequence: TGCGCCAGCAGCGACCGGGATCCGGGCGGCAATGAGCAGTTCTTC.

This sequence joins TRBV5-5 and TRBJ1-1; D gene unclear. CDR3 length: 13 amino acids. Trimming removed 3 bases at V and 4 bases at J, with 10 bases between. CDR1 is SGHKS, CDR2 YYEKEE, per germline (reference sequence). The CDR3 DNA reads as TGTGCCAGCAGCTGGGCTGCCTCCACTGAAGCTTTCTTT. Encoded protein: CASSWAASTEAFF. Full variable domain (remainder filled in from reference TRBV5-5 and TRBJ1-1): DAGVTQSPTHLIKTRGQQVTLRCSPISGHKSVSWYQQVLGQGPQFIFQYYEKEERGRGNFPDRFSARQFPNYSSELNVNALLLGDSALYLCASSWAASTEAFFGQGTRLTVV.

J is TRBJ2-7 and V is TRBV19, with 9 bases that match TRBD1. From germline, CDR1 is LNHDA and CDR2 SQIVND (reference sequence). The CDR3 loop spans 14 amino acids. The J segment lost 7 bases and the V segment lost 8 bases, leaving 12 bases of the junction unmatched. CDR3 coding DNA: TGTGCCAGTGCTCCGGGACAGGGTTGGCGAGAGCAGTACTTC. It yields the protein CASAPGQGWREQYF.

The V call is TRBV5-1, the J call TRBJ2-7; 7 bases line up with TRBD1. The CDR3 extends over 19 amino acids. Germline V lookup: CDR1 SGHRS, CDR2 YFSETQ. The V segment lost 2 bases and the J segment 2 bases; nucleotides outside the gene matches: 19. The CDR3 protein is CASSFETGTMVRSPYEQYF. The DNA for the CDR3 is TGCGCCAGCAGCTTCGAGACAGGGACCATGGTCCGGAGCCCCTACGAGCAGTACTTC.

The chain uses TRBV5-1 and TRBJ2-2; D unresolved. From germline, CDR1 is SGHRS and CDR2 YFSETQ. CDR3 length: 14 residues. Trimming pared 0 bases from V and 6 bases from J, leaving 9 bases between. The CDR3 DNA reads as TGCGCCAGCAGCTTGGGCGAGACCGCCGGGGAGCTGTTTTTT. The encoded protein is CASSLGETAGELFF.

The chain combines TRBV27 with TRBJ1-5, with a weak D call TRBD1 (5 bases). The CDR3 runs to 15 residues. Trimming removed 4 bases at V and 0 bases at J, with 10 bases between. The germline CDR1 and CDR2 sequences are MNHEY and SMNVEV (reference sequence). DNA for the CDR3: TGTGCCAGCAGTTCGACAGCTTATAGCAATCAGCCCCAGCATTTT. This gives the protein CASSSTAYSNQPQHF.

The gene calls are TRBV5-1 and TRBJ2-1; tentatively, D is TRBD2 (5 bases). Trimming stripped 0 bases from V and 9 bases from J, with 13 bases between. Germline CDR1 reads SGHRS; CDR2 reads YFSETQ. This CDR3 has 14 amino acids. As DNA, the CDR3 is TGCGCCAGCAGCTTGGGCCGGGAAAAAGGTGAGCAGTTCTTC. The encoded protein is CASSLGREKGEQFF.

This clone was counted a single time. The gene calls are TRBV18 and TRBJ2-2; perhaps TRBD1 as D (6 bases). The CDR3 covers 16 residues. Germline CDR1 and CDR2: KGHSH and LQKENI. Trimming stripped 1 base from V and 3 bases from J, with 12 bases between. For the CDR3, the DNA is TGTGCCAGCTCACCACTCCTGGCAGGGGACACCGGGGAGCTGTTTTTT. Amino acid sequence: CASSPLLAGDTGELFF. Based on the CDR3 plus reference TRBV18 and TRBJ2-2, the full variable domain is NAGVMQNPRHLVRRRGQEARLRCSPMKGHSHVYWYRQLPEEGLKFMVYLQKENIIDESGMPKERFSAEFPKEGPSILRIQQVVRGDSAAYFCASSPLLAGDTGELFFGEGSRLTVL.

This clone has a handful of counts. This sequence joins TRBV15 and TRBJ1-5; no firm D call. There are 14 residues in the CDR3. CDR1 and CDR2 from the germline V gene are LNHNV and YYDKDF (reference sequence). Trimming took off 3 bases at V and 5 bases at J, with 11 bases between the two ends. CDR3 DNA sequence: TGTGCCACCAGCAGTGGTCAGTCGGATCAGCCCCAGCATTTT. Translation: CATSSGQSDQPQHF. Full variable domain (remainder filled in from reference TRBV15 and TRBJ1-5): DAMVIQNPRYQVTQFGKPVTLSCSQTLNHNVMYWYQQKSSQAPKLLFHYYDKDFNNEADTPDNFQSRRPNTSFCFLDIRSPGLGDTAMYLCATSSGQSDQPQHFGDGTRLSIL.

The rearrangement joins TRBV4-2 to TRBJ2-7; D perhaps matches TRBD2 (6 bases). There are 17 residues in the CDR3. Germline V lookup: CDR1 LGHNA, CDR2 YNFKEQ. Trimming cost V 4 bases and J 0 bases, with 19 bases left between them. CDR3 in amino acids: CASSRISPGLLSYEQYF. In DNA, the CDR3 is TGTGCCAGCAGCCGAATTTCCCCGGGACTCCTCTCCTACGAGCAGTACTTC.

The chain uses TRBV2 and TRBJ2-5; D uncertain. V lost 7 bases, J lost 7 bases, and 25 bases lay in between. This CDR3 spans 16 amino acids. Looked up from germline, CDR1 is SNHLY and CDR2 is FYNNEI. DNA for the CDR3: TGTGCCAGCATCCAGGAGTCAGACACCAATCTTGGGACCCAGTACTTC. It yields the protein CASIQESDTNLGTQYF.

The count of this clone is one. The rearrangement links TRBV19 to TRBJ2-3, with D possibly being TRBD2 (5 bases). This CDR3 spans 14 amino acids. The V gene lost 7 bases and the J gene lost 0 bases, with 11 bases spanning the gap. CDR1 is LNHDA, CDR2 SQIVND, per germline (reference sequence). This CDR3 is CASTRETSTDTQYF. CDR3 DNA sequence: TGTGCCAGTACCCGGGAAACCAGCACAGATACGCAGTATTTT.

This clone was detected once. The chain couples TRBV5-6 to TRBJ2-7; the D gene is possibly TRBD1 (5 bases). V shed 0 bases and J shed 0 bases, with 10 bases lying between them. Germline assignment: CDR1 SGHDT and CDR2 YYEEEE. This CDR3 has 15 residues. CDR3 nucleotides: TGTGCCAGCAGCTTGGGTGGACACTACTCCTACGAGCAGTACTTC. Translation: CASSLGGHYSYEQYF.

This chain connects TRBV6-5 to TRBJ2-7, with D maybe TRBD2 (5 bases). Trimming pared 4 bases from V and 5 bases from J, leaving 15 bases between. CDR1 and CDR2 from the germline V gene are MNHEY and SVGAGI. The CDR3 runs 14 residues. The chain's CDR3 is CASSSLPGIHEQYF. The CDR3 DNA reads as TGTGCCAGCAGTTCCCTCCCGGGGATTCACGAGCAGTACTTC.

The chain carries TRBV9 and TRBJ2-1, with D possibly called TRBD1 or TRBD2 (7 bases each). The germline V and J ends were trimmed by 4 bases and 4 bases, with 9 bases remaining between them. CDR3 length equals 13 residues. Germline V gives CDR1 SGDLS, CDR2 YYNGEE. The CDR3 region has the DNA TGTGCCAGCAGCCAGGGGGGGTACAATGAGCAGTTCTTC. Amino acid sequence: CASSQGGYNEQFF.

The rearrangement links TRBV7-3 to TRBJ2-3; 12 bases match TRBD2. There are 15 residues in the CDR3. Trimming cost V 3 bases and J 4 bases; bases outside gene matches: 2. Germline-derived CDR1 and CDR2 are SGHTA and FQGTGA. The CDR3 sequence is CASSLTSGGPDTQYF. The DNA for the CDR3 is TGTGCCAGCAGCTTGACTAGCGGGGGACCAGATACGCAGTATTTT.

The chain employs TRBV7-3 and TRBJ1-6; 9 nucleotides match TRBD1. In germline, CDR1 is SGHTA, CDR2 FQGTGA. The ends lost 0 bases at V and 7 bases at J; junction bases unmatched: 4. The CDR3 contains 16 residues. The CDR3 bases are TGTGCCAGCAGCTTAACAGGACAGGGGCGGAATTCACCCCTCCACTTT. Its translation: CASSLTGQGRNSPLHF. The full variable domain, in which reference TRBV7-3 and TRBJ1-6 provide the parts outside the CDR3, is GAGVSQTPSNKVTEKGKYVELRCDPISGHTALYWYRQSLGQGPEFLIYFQGTGAADDSGLPNDRFFAVRPEGSVSTLKIQRTERGDSAVYLCASSLTGQGRNSPLHFGNGTRLTVT.

This clone is labeled medium-sized. The J gene is TRBJ1-2, the V gene TRBV18; D gene ambiguous. The V end was cut by 5 bases, the J end by 3 bases, with 10 bases between. Germline lookup yields CDR1 KGHSH and CDR2 LQKENI. CDR3 length: 13 amino acids. The CDR3 DNA reads as TGTGCCAGCTCAGCGGACGGACACTATGGCTACACCTTC. The encoded protein is CASSADGHYGYTF.

This clone has a handful of counts. The V gene is TRBV7-6, the J gene TRBJ2-2, with D unclear. The CDR3 runs to 13 residues. Germline CDR1 is SGHVS and CDR2 is FNYEAQ. V dropped 1 base and J dropped 3 bases, with 3 bases sitting between them. DNA for the CDR3: TGTGCCAGCAGCTTAGGGGACACCGGGGAGCTGTTTTTT. It yields the protein CASSLGDTGELFF.

The count of this clone is one. CDR3 nucleotide sequence: TGTGCCAGCAGTCGGACACTTTCCTACGAGCAGTACTTC. It translates to CASSRTLSYEQYF. The gene calls are TRBV5-5 and TRBJ2-7; weak D call: TRBD1 (5 bases). The CDR3 is made up of 13 amino acids. Germline lookup yields CDR1 SGHKS and CDR2 YYEKEE (reference sequence). Deletions cut 5 bases from V and 1 base from J, with 10 bases between.

The sample holds a few counts of this clone. The chain carries TRBV5-1 and TRBJ2-7; a weak D match, TRBD2 (5 bases). Germline values: CDR1 SGHRS, CDR2 YFSETQ. Trimming removed 4 bases at V and 3 bases at J, with 11 bases between. The CDR3 extends over 13 amino acids. CDR3 in amino acids: CASSEAGGYEQYF. The DNA for the CDR3 is TGCGCCAGCAGCGAGGCGGGTGGCTACGAGCAGTACTTC.